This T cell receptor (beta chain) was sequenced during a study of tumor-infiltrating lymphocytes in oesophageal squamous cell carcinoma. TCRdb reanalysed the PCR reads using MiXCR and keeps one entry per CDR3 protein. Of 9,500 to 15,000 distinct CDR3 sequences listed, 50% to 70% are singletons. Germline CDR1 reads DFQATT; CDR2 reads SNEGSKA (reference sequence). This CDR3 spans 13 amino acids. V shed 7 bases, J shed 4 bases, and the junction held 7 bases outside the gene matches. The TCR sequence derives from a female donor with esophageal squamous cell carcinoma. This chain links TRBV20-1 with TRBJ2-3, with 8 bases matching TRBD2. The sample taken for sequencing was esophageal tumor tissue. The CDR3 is CSVRGLVADTQYF. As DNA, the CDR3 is TGCAGTGTTAGGGGACTAGTAGCAGATACGCAGTATTTT.